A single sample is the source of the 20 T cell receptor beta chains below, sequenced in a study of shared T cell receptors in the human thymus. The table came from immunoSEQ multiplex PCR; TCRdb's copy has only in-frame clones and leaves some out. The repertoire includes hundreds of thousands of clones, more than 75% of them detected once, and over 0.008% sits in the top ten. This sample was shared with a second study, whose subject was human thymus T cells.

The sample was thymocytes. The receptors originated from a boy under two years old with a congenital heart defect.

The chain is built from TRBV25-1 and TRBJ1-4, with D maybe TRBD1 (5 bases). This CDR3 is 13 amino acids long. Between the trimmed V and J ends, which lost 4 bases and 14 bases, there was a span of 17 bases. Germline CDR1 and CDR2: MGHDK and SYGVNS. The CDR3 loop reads CASSAGEFRALFF. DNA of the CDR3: TGTGCCAGCAGTGCGGGGGAGTTCCGAGCGCTGTTTTTT. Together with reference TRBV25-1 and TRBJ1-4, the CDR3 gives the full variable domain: EADIYQTPRYLVIGTGKKITLECSQTMGHDKMYWYQQDPGMELHLIHYSYGVNSTEKGDLSSESTVSRIRTEHFPLTLESARPSHTSQYLCASSAGEFRALFFGSGTQLSVL.

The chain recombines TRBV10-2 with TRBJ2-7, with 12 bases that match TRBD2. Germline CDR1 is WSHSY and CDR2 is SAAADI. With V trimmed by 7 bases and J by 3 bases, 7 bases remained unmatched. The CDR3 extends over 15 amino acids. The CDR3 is CASINSGLAGYEQYF. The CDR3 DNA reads TGCGCCAGCATCAACTCGGGACTAGCGGGCTACGAGCAGTACTTC.

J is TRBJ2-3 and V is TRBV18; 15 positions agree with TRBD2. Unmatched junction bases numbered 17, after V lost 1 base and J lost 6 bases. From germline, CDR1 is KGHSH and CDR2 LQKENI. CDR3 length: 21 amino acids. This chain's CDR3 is CASSPQSLNGTSGRNYDTQYF. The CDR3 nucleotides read TGTGCCAGCTCACCACAATCCCTTAACGGGACTAGCGGGAGGAATTACGATACGCAGTATTTT.

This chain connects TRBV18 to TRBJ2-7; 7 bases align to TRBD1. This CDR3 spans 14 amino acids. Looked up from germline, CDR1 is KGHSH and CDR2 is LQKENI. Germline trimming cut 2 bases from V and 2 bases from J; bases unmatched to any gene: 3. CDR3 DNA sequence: TGTGCCAGCTCACCATGGGACAGCACCTACGAGCAGTACTTC. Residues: CASSPWDSTYEQYF.

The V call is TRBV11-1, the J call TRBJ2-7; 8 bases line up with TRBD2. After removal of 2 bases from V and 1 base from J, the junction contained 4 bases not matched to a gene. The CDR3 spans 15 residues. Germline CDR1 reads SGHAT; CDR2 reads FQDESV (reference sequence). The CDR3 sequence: CASSLWRGVSYEQYF. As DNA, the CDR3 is TGTGCCAGCAGCTTATGGCGGGGGGTTTCCTACGAGCAGTACTTC.

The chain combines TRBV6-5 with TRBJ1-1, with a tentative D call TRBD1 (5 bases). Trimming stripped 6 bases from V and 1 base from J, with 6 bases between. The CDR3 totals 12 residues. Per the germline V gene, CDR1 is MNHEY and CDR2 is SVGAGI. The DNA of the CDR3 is TGTGCCAGCAGGGGGCAGAACACTGAAGCTTTCTTT. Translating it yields CASRGQNTEAFF.

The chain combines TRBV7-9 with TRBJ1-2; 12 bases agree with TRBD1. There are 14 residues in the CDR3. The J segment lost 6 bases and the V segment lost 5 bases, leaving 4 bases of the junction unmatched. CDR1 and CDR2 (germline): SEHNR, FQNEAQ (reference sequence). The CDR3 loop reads CASSPGQGAHGYTF. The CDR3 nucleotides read TGTGCCAGCAGCCCGGGACAGGGGGCTCATGGCTACACCTTC.

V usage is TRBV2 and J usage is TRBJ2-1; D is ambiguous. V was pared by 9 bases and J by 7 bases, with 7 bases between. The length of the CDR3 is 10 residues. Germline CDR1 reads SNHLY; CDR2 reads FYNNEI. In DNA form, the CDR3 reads TGTGCCAGTCTGAGGAATGAGCAGTTCTTC. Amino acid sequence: CASLRNEQFF. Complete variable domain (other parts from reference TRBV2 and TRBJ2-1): EPEVTQTPSHQVTQMGQEVILRCVPISNHLYFYWYRQILGQKVEFLVSFYNNEISEKSEIFDDQFSVERPDGSNFTLKIRSTKLEDSAMYFCASLRNEQFFGPGTRLTVL.

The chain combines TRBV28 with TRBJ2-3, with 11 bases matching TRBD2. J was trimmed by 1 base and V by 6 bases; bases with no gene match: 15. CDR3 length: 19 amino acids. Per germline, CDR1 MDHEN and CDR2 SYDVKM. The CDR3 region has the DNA TGTGCCAGCAGCCGCCACGGTGCTAGCGGGAGGCGTGGCACAGATACGCAGTATTTT. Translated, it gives CASSRHGASGRRGTDTQYF.

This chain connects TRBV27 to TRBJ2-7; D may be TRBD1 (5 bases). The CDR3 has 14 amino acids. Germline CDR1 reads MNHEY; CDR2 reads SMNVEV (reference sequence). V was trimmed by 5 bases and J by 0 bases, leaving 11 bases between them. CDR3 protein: CASSLNRSSYEQYF. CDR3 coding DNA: TGTGCCAGCAGTCTAAACAGGAGCTCCTACGAGCAGTACTTC.

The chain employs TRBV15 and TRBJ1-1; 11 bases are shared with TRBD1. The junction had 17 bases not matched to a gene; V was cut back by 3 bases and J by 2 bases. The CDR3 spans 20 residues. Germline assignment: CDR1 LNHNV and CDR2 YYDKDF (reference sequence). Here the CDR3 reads CATSRAGTGGREGTNTEAFF. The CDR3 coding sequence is TGTGCCACCAGCAGGGCCGGGACAGGGGGTCGCGAAGGAACTAACACTGAAGCTTTCTTT. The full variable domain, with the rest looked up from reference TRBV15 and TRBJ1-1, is DAMVIQNPRYQVTQFGKPVTLSCSQTLNHNVMYWYQQKSSQAPKLLFHYYDKDFNNEADTPDNFQSRRPNTSFCFLDIRSPGLGDTAMYLCATSRAGTGGREGTNTEAFFGQGTRLTVV.

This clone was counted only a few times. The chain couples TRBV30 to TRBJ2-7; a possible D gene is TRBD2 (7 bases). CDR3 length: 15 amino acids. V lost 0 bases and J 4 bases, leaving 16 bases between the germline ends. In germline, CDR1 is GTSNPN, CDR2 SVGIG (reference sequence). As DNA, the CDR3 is TGTGCCTGGAGTGTGAGGGGGGGGGTGTCTTACGAGCAGTACTTC. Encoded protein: CAWSVRGGVSYEQYF.

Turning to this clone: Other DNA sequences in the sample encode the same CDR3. CDR3 coding DNA: TGTGCCCTAAGACAGGCTAACTCCTATAATTCACCCCTCCACTTT. It specifies CALRQANSYNSPLHF. The chain links TRBV30 to TRBJ1-6; D perhaps matches TRBD1 (6 bases). Germline CDR1 is GTSNPN and CDR2 is SVGIG (reference sequence). V was trimmed by 8 bases and J by 0 bases, leaving 14 bases between them. CDR3 length equals 15 residues.

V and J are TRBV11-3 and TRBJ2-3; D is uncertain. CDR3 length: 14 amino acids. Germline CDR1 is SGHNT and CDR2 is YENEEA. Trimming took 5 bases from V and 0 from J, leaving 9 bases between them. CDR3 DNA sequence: TGTGCCAGCAGCCTAGGGCAGAGCACAGATACGCAGTATTTT. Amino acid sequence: CASSLGQSTDTQYF.

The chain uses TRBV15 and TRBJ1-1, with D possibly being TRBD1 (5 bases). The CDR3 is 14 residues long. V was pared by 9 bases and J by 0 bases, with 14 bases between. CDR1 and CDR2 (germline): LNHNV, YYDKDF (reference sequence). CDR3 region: CATNPGLMNTEAFF. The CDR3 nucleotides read TGTGCCACTAATCCGGGACTTATGAACACTGAAGCTTTCTTT.

CDR3 in amino acids: CASSSYSLYDWDRSYGYTF. CDR3 DNA sequence: TGTGCCAGCAGCTCTTATTCCCTCTACGACTGGGACAGATCCTATGGCTACACCTTC. The chain is built from TRBV7-2 and TRBJ1-2; 7 bases map to TRBD1. The V gene end was trimmed by 4 bases and the J gene end by 4 bases; junction bases not matched to a gene: 21. Germline V gene sequence: CDR1 SGHTA, CDR2 FQGNSA. The CDR3 sequence is 19 residues long.

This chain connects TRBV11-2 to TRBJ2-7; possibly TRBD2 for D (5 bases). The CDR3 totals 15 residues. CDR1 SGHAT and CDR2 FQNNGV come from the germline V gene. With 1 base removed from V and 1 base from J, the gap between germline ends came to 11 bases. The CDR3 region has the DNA TGTGCCAGCAGCTTAGCCGGGAAAAGTTCCTACGAGCAGTACTTC. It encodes CASSLAGKSSYEQYF. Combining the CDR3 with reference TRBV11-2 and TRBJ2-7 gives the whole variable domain EAGVAQSPRYKIIEKRQSVAFWCNPISGHATLYWYQQILGQGPKLLIQFQNNGVVDDSQLPKDRFSAERLKGVDSTLKIQPAKLEDSAVYLCASSLAGKSSYEQYFGPGTRLTVT.

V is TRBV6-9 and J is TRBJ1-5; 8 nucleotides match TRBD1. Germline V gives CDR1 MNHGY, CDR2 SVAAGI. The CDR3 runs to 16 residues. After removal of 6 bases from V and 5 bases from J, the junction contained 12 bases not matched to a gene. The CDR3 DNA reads TGTGCCAGCAGCACAACCTGGACAGGGAAGGATCAGCCCCAGCATTTT. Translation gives CASSTTWTGKDQPQHF.

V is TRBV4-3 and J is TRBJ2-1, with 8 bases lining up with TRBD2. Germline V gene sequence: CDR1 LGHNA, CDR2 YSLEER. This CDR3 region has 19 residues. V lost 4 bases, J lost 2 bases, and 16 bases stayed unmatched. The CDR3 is CASSPIWAAGAGAYNEQFF. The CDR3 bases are TGCGCCAGCAGCCCAATATGGGCAGCGGGGGCGGGGGCCTACAATGAGCAGTTCTTC.

The CDR3 region has the DNA TGTGCCAGCAGTGGACGACTAGACGTATCCTACAATGAGCAGTTCTTC. Translation: CASSGRLDVSYNEQFF. The rearrangement joins TRBV6-1 to TRBJ2-1, with D maybe TRBD2 (6 bases). CDR1 and CDR2 (germline): MNHNS, SASEGT. V was clipped by 4 bases and J by 1 base, with 14 bases between them. CDR3 length equals 16 residues.